This T cell receptor beta chain was sequenced during a study of blood T cell repertoires in COVID-19. The J segment lost 6 bases and the V segment lost 0 bases, leaving 3 bases of the junction unmatched. In germline, CDR1 is SGHRS, CDR2 YFSETQ. The CDR3 has 15 amino acids. Original analysis: It was from reference gene primer amplification that nucleated cell counts were estimated. Sequenced by immunoSEQ multiplex PCR; TCRdb stores in-frame clones only, minus some. For V, J and clone size, that table is used; D and trimming come from the DNA. The sample lists about 62,000 clones; approximately 90% were seen once.

The sequence was collected from a woman of 80 years or more with acute or convalescent COVID-19. The chain is built from TRBV5-1 and TRBJ2-1, with 10 nucleotides matching TRBD2. The specimen was peripheral blood. In DNA form, the CDR3 reads TGCGCCAGCAGCTTGGATCCTAGCGGGAGCAATGAGCAGTTCTTC. Protein product: CASSLDPSGSNEQFF.